This T cell receptor beta chain was documented in a study of HIV-infected children after antiretroviral therapy interruption. Across the study: Most participating children were previously exposed to EBV and CMV.

Study results and limitations: Naive CD4+ CDR3 sharing between time points fell after interruption began.

Specified treatment: PENTA 11 planned treatment interruption arm or continuous ART arm. Only samples with at least 5 million viable PBMCs qualified. From thawed PBMCs, naive CD4+ CD45RA+ CD45RO- T cells were sorted. CDR3 length: 13 residues. V was trimmed by 6 bases and J by 4 bases, leaving 13 bases between them. This clonotype was seen a few times. Its antigen is still unknown. A 3' RACE protocol on RNA, with unique molecular identifiers, produced the TCR library. TCRdb reprocessed the 3' RACE reads with MiXCR, giving one entry per CDR3 protein. Of about 89,000 distinct CDR3 sequences in the sample, roughly 6.7% were seen once.

The chain combines TRBV12-3 or TRBV12-4 with TRBJ2-7; D remains ambiguous. The TCR comes from a pool of human donors with HIV. Sequencing was performed on CD45RA+ CD4+ T cells from PBMCs, pooled from several time points, taken from a donor given antiretroviral therapy, either interrupted or continuous. Subset here: naive CD4+ CD45RA+ CD45RO- T cells. The CDR3 DNA reads TGTGCCAGCAGGGTTCGGGTCGGGTACGAGCAGTACTTC. Translation: CASRVRVGYEQYF.